This T cell receptor (beta chain) was sequenced in a study of blood T cell repertoires in COVID-19. Study in general: Spain, Italy and the United States supplied samples that represented acute and convalescent COVID-19. PBMCs, B-cell-depleted T cells, or T cells were the source of the cDNA or gDNA that made up the material.

Measured with immunoSEQ multiplex PCR; TCRdb has only the in-frame clones, and not every one. Among around 160,000 clones listed, 75% to 80% were seen once. The length of the CDR3 is 17 residues. In this sample, this clone turned up a few times. The chain has TRBV21-1 and TRBJ1-5. TRBV21-1 represents a pseudogene. The TCR originated in a woman older than 75 with acute or convalescent COVID-19. Source material: peripheral blood. The CDR3 here is CASSKGGRFYSNQPQHF. CDR3 nucleotides: TGTGCCAGCAGCAAGGGGGGTAGGTTCTATAGCAATCAGCCCCAGCATTTT.